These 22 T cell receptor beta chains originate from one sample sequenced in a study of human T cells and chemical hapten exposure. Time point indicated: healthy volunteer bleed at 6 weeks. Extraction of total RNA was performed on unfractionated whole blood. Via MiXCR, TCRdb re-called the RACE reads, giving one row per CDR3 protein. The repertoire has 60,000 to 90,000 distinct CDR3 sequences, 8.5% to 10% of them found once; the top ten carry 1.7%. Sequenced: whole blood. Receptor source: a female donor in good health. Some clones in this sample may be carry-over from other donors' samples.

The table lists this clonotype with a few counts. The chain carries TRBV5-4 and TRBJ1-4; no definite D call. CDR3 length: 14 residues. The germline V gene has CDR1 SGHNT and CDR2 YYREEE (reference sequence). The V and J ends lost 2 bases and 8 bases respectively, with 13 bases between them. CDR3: CASSLSAVNEKLFF. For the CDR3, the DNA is TGTGCCAGCAGCTTATCTGCTGTGAACGAAAAACTGTTTTTT.

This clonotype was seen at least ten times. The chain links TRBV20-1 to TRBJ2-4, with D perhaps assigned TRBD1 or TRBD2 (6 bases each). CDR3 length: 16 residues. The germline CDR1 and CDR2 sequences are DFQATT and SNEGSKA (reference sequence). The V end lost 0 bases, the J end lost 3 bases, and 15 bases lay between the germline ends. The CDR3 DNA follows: TGCAGTGCTAGAGATCGTATCAGGGGAGGCAAAAACATTCAGTACTTC. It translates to CSARDRIRGGKNIQYF.

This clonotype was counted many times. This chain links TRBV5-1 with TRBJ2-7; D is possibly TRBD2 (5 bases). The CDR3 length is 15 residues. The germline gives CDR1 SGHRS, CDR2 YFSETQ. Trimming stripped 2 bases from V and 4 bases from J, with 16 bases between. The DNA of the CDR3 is TGCGCCAGCAGCTTCGTGGACTCTCAGAAGTACGAGCAGTACTTC. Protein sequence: CASSFVDSQKYEQYF.

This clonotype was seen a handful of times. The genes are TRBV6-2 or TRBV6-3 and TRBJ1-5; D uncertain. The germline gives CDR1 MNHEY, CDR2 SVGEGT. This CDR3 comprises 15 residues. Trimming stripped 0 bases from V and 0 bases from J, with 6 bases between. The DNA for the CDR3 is TGTGCCAGCAGTTACTCGGGCAGTAGCAATCAGCCCCAGCATTTT. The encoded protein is CASSYSGSSNQPQHF.

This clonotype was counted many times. CDR3: CASSQKFPSGGSYEQYF. CDR3 DNA sequence: TGCGCCAGCAGCCAAAAGTTTCCTAGCGGGGGCAGCTACGAGCAGTACTTC. The gene calls are TRBV4-1 and TRBJ2-7, with 10 bases identical to TRBD2. This CDR3 region has 17 residues. Germline V gene lookup returns CDR1 MGHRA and CDR2 YSYEKL. The V and J ends lost 2 bases and 3 bases, in that order; junction bases with no gene match: 10.

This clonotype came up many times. The CDR3 region is CASTLLEGQWAFF. The CDR3 DNA reads as TGTGCCAGCACTTTACTCGAGGGACAATGGGCTTTCTTT. The chain recombines TRBV6-2 or TRBV6-3 with TRBJ1-1, with D possibly TRBD1 on 6 matching bases. Deletions cut 7 bases from V and 11 bases from J, with 20 bases between. Germline CDR1 MNHEY, CDR2 SVGEGT. There are 13 residues in the CDR3.

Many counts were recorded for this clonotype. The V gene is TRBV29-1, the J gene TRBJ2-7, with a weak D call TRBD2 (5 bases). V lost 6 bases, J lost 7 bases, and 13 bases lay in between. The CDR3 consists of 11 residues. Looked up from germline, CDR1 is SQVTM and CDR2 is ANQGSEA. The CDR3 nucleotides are TGCAGCGTCAAACAACCGGGAGAGCAGTACTTC. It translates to CSVKQPGEQYF.

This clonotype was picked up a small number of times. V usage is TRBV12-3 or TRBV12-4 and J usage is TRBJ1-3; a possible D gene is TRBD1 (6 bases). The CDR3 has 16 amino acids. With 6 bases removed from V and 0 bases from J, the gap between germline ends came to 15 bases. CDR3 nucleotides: TGTGCCAGCAGCCCCCCGACAGGCCTCTCTGGAAACACCATATATTTT. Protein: CASSPPTGLSGNTIYF.

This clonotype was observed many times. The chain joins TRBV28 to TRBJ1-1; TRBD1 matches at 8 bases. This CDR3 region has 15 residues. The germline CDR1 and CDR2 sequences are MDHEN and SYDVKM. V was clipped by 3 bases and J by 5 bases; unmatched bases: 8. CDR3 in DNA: TGTGCCAGCAGTTTCCGGTCAACAGGGGGGACTGAAGCTTTCTTT. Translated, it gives CASSFRSTGGTEAFF.

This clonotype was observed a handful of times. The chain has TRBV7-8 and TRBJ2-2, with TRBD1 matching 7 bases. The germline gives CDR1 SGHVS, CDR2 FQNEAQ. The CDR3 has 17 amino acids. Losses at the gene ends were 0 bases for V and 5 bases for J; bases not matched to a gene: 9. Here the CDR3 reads CASSLALQGQHTGELFF. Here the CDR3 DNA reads TGTGCCAGCAGCTTAGCGTTACAGGGACAGCATACCGGGGAGCTGTTTTTT.

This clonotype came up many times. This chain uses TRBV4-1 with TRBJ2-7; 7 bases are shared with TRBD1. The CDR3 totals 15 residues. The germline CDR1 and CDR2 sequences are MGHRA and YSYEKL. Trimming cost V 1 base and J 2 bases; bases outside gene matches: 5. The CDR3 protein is CASSQGQGPTYEQYF. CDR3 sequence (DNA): TGCGCCAGCAGCCAAGGACAGGGCCCTACCTACGAGCAGTACTTC.

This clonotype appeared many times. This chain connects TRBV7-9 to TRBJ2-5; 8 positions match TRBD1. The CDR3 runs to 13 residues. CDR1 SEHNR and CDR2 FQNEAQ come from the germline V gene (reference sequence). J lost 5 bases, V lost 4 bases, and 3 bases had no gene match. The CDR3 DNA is TGTGCCAGCAGCTCCAGGGGGCCCGAGACCCAGTACTTC. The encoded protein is CASSSRGPETQYF.

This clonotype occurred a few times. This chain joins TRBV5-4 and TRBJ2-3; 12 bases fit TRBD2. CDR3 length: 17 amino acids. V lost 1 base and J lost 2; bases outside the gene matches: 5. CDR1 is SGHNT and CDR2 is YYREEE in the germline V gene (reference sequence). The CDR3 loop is CASSLRLAGAFTDTQYF. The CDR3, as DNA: TGTGCCAGCAGCTTGAGACTAGCGGGGGCCTTCACAGATACGCAGTATTTT.

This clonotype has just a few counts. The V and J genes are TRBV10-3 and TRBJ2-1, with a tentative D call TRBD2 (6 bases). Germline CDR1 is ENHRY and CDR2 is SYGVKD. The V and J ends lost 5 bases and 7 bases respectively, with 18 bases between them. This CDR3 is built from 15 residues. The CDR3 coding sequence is TGTGCCATCAGTCCCCCTTGGGGGACTGGTAATGAGCAGTTCTTC. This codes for CAISPPWGTGNEQFF.

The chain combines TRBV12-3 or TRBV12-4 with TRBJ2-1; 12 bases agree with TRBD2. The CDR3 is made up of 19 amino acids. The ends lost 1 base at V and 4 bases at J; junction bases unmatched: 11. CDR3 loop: CASSLVLGSSGGGYNEQFF. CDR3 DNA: TGTGCCAGCAGTTTAGTATTGGGGTCTAGCGGGGGGGGGTACAATGAGCAGTTCTTC.

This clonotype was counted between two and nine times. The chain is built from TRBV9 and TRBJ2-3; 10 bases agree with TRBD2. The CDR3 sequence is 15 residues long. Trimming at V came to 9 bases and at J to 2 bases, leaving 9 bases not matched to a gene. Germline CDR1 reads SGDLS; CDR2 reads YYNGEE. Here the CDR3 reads CATGLAGDITDTQYF. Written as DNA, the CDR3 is TGTGCCACCGGCCTAGCGGGGGACATCACAGATACGCAGTATTTT.

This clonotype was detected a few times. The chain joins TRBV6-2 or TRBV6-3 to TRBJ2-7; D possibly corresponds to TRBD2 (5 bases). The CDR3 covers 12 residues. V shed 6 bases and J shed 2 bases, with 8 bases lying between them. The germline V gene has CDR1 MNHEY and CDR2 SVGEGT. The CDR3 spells CASRDSPYEQYF. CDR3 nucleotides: TGTGCCAGCAGGGACTCCCCCTACGAGCAGTACTTC.

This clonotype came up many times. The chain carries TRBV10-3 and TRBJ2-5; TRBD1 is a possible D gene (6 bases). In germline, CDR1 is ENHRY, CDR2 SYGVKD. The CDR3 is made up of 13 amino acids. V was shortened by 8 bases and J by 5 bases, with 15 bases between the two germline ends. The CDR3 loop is CAIVGTIGETQYF. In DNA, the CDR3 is TGTGCCATCGTCGGGACAATCGGGGAGACCCAGTACTTC.

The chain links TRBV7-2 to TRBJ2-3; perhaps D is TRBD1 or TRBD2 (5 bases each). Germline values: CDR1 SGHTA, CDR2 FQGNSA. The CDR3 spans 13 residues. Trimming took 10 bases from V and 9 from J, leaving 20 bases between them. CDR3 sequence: CAIPDARGETQYF. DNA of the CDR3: TGTGCCATCCCGGACGCCAGAGGGGAGACGCAGTATTTT.

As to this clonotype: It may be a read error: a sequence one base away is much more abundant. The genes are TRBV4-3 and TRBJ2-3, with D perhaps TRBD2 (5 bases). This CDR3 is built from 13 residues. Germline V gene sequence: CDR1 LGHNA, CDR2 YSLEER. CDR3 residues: CASSQRGSYTKYF. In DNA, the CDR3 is TGCGCCAGCAGCCAACGGGGTTCCTATACGAAGTATTTT.

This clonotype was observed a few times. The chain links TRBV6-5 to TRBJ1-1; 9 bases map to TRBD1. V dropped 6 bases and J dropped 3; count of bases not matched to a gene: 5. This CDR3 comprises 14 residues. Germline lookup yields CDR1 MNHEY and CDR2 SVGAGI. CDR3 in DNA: TGTGCCAGCAGGTCCACAGGGGGCTACACTGAAGCTTTCTTT. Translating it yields CASRSTGGYTEAFF.

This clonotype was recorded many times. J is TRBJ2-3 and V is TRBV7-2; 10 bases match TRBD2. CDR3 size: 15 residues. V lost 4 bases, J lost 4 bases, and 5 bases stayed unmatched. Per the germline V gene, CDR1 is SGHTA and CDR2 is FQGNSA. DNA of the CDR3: TGTGCCAGCAGCTGGAGCGGGGGGGGCGCAGATACGCAGTATTTT. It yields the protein CASSWSGGGADTQYF.